This T cell receptor beta chain appears in the sequencing data of a study of cytomegalovirus exposure and HLA in healthy donors. Study overall: From donors who were HLA-typed, an early data release held 75 million to 85 million unique TCRs.

The PCR contained 60 Vbeta and 13 Jbeta primers. The method was immunoSEQ multiplex PCR; TCRdb's version includes in-frame clones alone and lacks a portion of them. The sample has approximately 220,000 clones; less than 80% are singletons. This clone has just a few counts. Its cognate antigen is unknown. Study-wide results and caveats: Sequences of the TCR beta chain were said to predict the HLA-A and HLA-B alleles of most subjects accurately.

V was clipped by 4 bases and J by 3 bases, with 16 bases between them. Germline CDR1 SGHDT, CDR2 YYEEEE. The CDR3 sequence is 15 residues long. Specimen: PBMCs. The TCR was taken from a girl aged 2-10 years in good health and CMV-seronegative. The V and J genes are TRBV5-6 and TRBJ1-2; no clear D gene. Here the CDR3 reads CASSTAAGSYYGYTF. For the CDR3, the DNA is TGTGCCAGCAGCACGGCCGCCGGGTCCTACTATGGCTACACCTTC.